Below, one TCR beta chain is given with its context. What antigen it recognizes has not been identified. Per-base quality was not reported, and no clone a single base away is much larger than it. To separate naive from memory CD4+ T cells, cryopreserved PBMCs first underwent CD4 enrichment and then EasySep naive CD4+ T cell enrichment. Sorted naive or memory CD4+ T cells (approximately 91,000) were cultured 1:1 with T cell-depleted PBMCs and CEF peptides for about ten days. Triplicate replicate wells were generally used for each peptide culture condition. PBMCs were isolated from leukapheresis product or whole blood by Ficoll-Paque PLUS gradient centrifugation. PBMCs were either cryopreserved at -140°C or used fresh in the expansion assay. The QIAamp Micro DNA Kit was used to extract genomic DNA from the CD4+ T cells. This entry comes from a study of CD4 T cells in relation to SARS-CoV-2 and coronaviruses (dated by TCRdb to the early 2020s). Describing the broader study: In the ViraFEST assay, PBMCs were cultured with antigen for under eleven days, after which TCR beta CDR3s were sequenced to identify clonal expansions specific to the antigen. Expansion assays from other donors in the study were sequenced with a different, Illumina-based TCR-beta assay. The study assessed, at the TCR clonotype level, memory CD4+ T cell crossreactivity between SARS-CoV-2 and common cold coronavirus spike proteins. Patient-derived lymphoblastoid cell lines were used to map the HLA restriction of shared crossreactive spike epitopes. The full convalescent cohort of 12 patients had a median age of around 39 years, ranging from roughly 21 to 72 years. Among the roughly twelve convalescent patients, 8 males and 4 females were included, and two of the subjects were Hispanic. The Adaptive Biotechnologies TCR-sequencing kit was used to sequence samples from three pre-COVID donors and the naive versus memory experiments, whereas other data were Illumina-based.

CEF-cultured naive and memory CD4+ T cell DNA received survey-level immunoSEQ TCR-beta sequencing. From the authors' description of their analysis: During preprocessing, nonproductive sequences were removed, as were CDR3s that did not start with C, did not end with F or W, or were shorter than 7 amino acids. The MANAFEST web app was used to call antigen-specific clonotypes on the basis of expansion compared with the reference and with other culture wells. A clone counted as positive if significantly expanded in 2 of 3 replicate wells versus the reference culture at FDR below 0.05. For a clone to be considered positive, significant expansion relative to all other tandem wells and an odds ratio above 5 were also required. Cultured and uncultured naive and memory CD4+ repertoires were searched for previously identified spike- and CEF-reactive CDR3s. CDR3 homology was quantified as pairwise Levenshtein distance, calculated with the stringdist R package after three terminal residues were trimmed from each end. The table comes from immuneACCESS by way of TCRdb, which keeps in-frame sequences with V and J called. Part of the clones is missing from these tables; in studies checked, under half for an unresolved V gene and the rest for unknown reasons. That table supplies the V and J calls and clone size; D and trimming were determined from the DNA. Within this sample are just over 35,000 clones, with roughly 83% of them counted one time only. The ten most abundant clones make up 6.5% to 8% of the sample.

Results and caveats for the whole study, not just this receptor: Memory CD4+ clonotypes crossrecognizing SARS-CoV-2 and at least one common cold coronavirus spike were found in approximately 65% of donors. Sequencing naive versus memory cells indicated that the assay picks up memory recall responses, not primary responses primed during culture. Compared with monoreactive clones, crossreactive clones had significantly weaker SARS-CoV-2-driven expansion, a result consistent with antigenic imprinting. Because no donor provided both pre-pandemic and post-infection samples, tracing the source of pre-existing responses was limited. The study was limited by small numbers of patients and tested TCRs. Crossreactivity analysis centred on spike protein, so crossreactivity against other viral proteins was not assessed.

Sequences were obtained from naive CD4+ T cells from PBMCs, cultured in vitro. Taken with the paper, the label for cell subset or site translates to: naive CD4+ T cells isolated by negative enrichment. The clonotype originates from an adult with COVID-19.

The DNA is TGTGCCAGCAGCCAAGATGATGGGCCTATGGACTATAACTTAGGTGAGCAGTTCTTC. This codes for CASSQDDGPMDYNLGEQFF. Recombination linked TRBV4-2 to TRBJ2-1; tentative D gene TRBD2, with 6 bases matching. The CDR3 covers 19 residues, taking in both the cysteine and the phenylalanine. Only the CDR3 region is kept as DNA, spanning 57 bases read in frame from base 1. Sequences LGHNA (CDR1) and YNFKEQ (CDR2) are obtained from the germline V gene. Trimming takes 0 bases from V and 9 bases from J, and the germline ends sit 27 bases apart.